These 17 T cell receptor beta chains share one sample of origin, sequenced in a study of T cells after yellow fever vaccination. TCRdb ran MiXCR on the 5' RACE reads and lists one entry per CDR3 protein. The sample includes around 350,000 distinct CDR3 sequences, about 6% seen only once; the top ten take about 15%. Specimen: PBMCs, collected 5 days after the yellow fever booster vaccination. These TCRs come from a man aged 25 to 45 who received the YFV17D yellow fever vaccine.

This clonotype was recorded many times. This chain links TRBV20-1 with TRBJ2-1; possibly TRBD2 for D (5 bases). This CDR3 has 13 residues. Deletions cut 2 bases from V and 0 bases from J, with 5 bases between. The germline gives CDR1 DFQATT, CDR2 SNEGSKA (reference sequence). Written as DNA, the CDR3 is TGCAGTGCTAGAACTAGCTCCTACAATGAGCAGTTCTTC. Translated: CSARTSSYNEQFF.

This clonotype turned up a few times. The chain couples TRBV29-1 to TRBJ2-1; 8 bases align to TRBD1. The germline V gene encodes CDR1 SQVTM and CDR2 ANQGSEA. The CDR3 is made up of 12 amino acids. V dropped 4 bases and J dropped 9; count of bases not matched to a gene: 5. CDR3 coding DNA: TGCAGCGTTGGGGACAGGATCGGTGAGCAGTTCTTC. It codes for CSVGDRIGEQFF.

Many counts were recorded for this clonotype. At one boundary the junction diverges from the germline segment, which might be a read error. The J gene is TRBJ2-5, the V gene TRBV5-4, with TRBD2 identical over 14 bases. Germline V lookup: CDR1 SGHNT, CDR2 YYREEE (reference sequence). CDR3 size: 14 residues. The CDR3 DNA follows: TGTGCCAGCAGGAATGGGACTAGCGGGAGACGGTTGCACTTC. Translating gives CASRNGTSGRRLHF.

The chain combines TRBV15 with TRBJ2-2; no definite D call. The CDR3 is 15 amino acids. V lost 0 bases and J lost 3, with 8 bases in between. In germline, CDR1 is LNHNV, CDR2 YYDKDF (reference sequence). This CDR3 reads CATSRDGYYTGELFF. The CDR3 nucleotides read TGTGCCACCAGCAGAGATGGCTACTACACCGGGGAGCTGTTTTTT.

This clonotype showed up many times. The V and J genes are TRBV29-1 and TRBJ1-5; TRBD1 is a possible D gene (5 bases). CDR1 is SQVTM and CDR2 is ANQGSEA in the germline V gene. V dropped 3 bases and J dropped 4 bases, with 13 bases sitting between them. The CDR3 has 14 amino acids. The CDR3 sequence is CSVDRDGGNQPQHF. CDR3 nucleotide sequence: TGCAGCGTTGACAGGGATGGGGGTAATCAGCCCCAGCATTTT.

The sample holds a few counts of this clonotype. This rearrangement joins TRBV6-5 to TRBJ2-1; the D is unclear. This CDR3 is 17 amino acids long. Germline V lookup: CDR1 MNHEY, CDR2 SVGAGI. The ends were cut back, 2 bases at V and 0 bases at J, with 14 bases in the middle. Here the CDR3 DNA reads TGTGCCAGCAGTTACACGATGGGATTCCGCTCCTACAATGAGCAGTTCTTC. Amino acids: CASSYTMGFRSYNEQFF.

About this clonotype: A read error may account for a junction end that differs from germline. The rearrangement uses TRBV27 and TRBJ2-2; D not resolved. Germline CDR1 and CDR2: MNHEY and SMNVEV (reference sequence). The CDR3 sequence is 13 residues long. The CDR3 DNA reads as TGTGCCGGCAGTTCCCCCTACCAGCGGGAGCTGTTTTTT. It is translated as CAGSSPYQRELFF.

The chain has TRBV7-9 and TRBJ2-5, with D perhaps matching TRBD1 or TRBD2 (5 bases each). Trimming took off 4 bases at V and 5 bases at J, with 20 bases between the two ends. The CDR3 has 16 amino acids. Germline V CDR1 and CDR2: SEHNR, FQNEAQ (reference sequence). DNA for the CDR3: TGTGCCAGCAGCTCCCCACAGGTTCGCGGGCGGGAGACCCAGTACTTC. Its translation is CASSSPQVRGRETQYF.

This clonotype was recorded a few times. This chain links TRBV7-9 with TRBJ2-7; 12 bases map to TRBD1. Germline V gene data show CDR1 as SEHNR and CDR2 as FQNEAQ (reference sequence). The CDR3 runs to 16 residues. V lost 5 bases to trimming and J lost 2 bases; unmatched junction nucleotides: 7. As DNA, the CDR3 is TGTGCCAGCAGCCCCCGGGACAGGGGGCATCCCTACGAGCAGTACTTC. It translates to CASSPRDRGHPYEQYF.

In this sample, this clonotype turned up a few times. Its ends do not fully match the called genes, so a read error is possible. The chain recombines TRBV6-2 or TRBV6-3 with TRBJ2-7; possible D gene TRBD2, 6 bases. The V gene's germline CDR1 is MNHEY and CDR2 SVGEGT. The CDR3 spans 16 residues. CDR3 amino acids: CASSYPGDWEGYVQYF. The CDR3 coding sequence is TGTGCCAGCAGTTACCCCGGGGACTGGGAAGGCTACGTGCAGTACTTC.

Remarks on this clonotype: At one of its ends the junction is not consistent with the germline gene, which may arise from a read error. The V call is TRBV5-1, the J call TRBJ2-1; D may correspond to TRBD1 or TRBD2 (6 bases each). Germline CDR1 and CDR2: SGHRS and YFSETQ. The length of the CDR3 is 18 residues. The CDR3 here is CTSSERGTLTLFGNEQFF. CDR3 bases: TGCACCAGCAGCGAACGGGGGACACTCACTTTGTTTGGCAATGAGCAGTTCTTC.

The V gene is TRBV3-1, the J gene TRBJ2-7; 11 bases fit TRBD2. Unmatched junction bases numbered 5, after V lost 2 bases and J lost 2 bases. The CDR3 extends over 16 amino acids. Per germline, CDR1 LGHDT and CDR2 YNNKEL (reference sequence). In DNA, the CDR3 is TGTGCCAGCAGCCAACGCGGGACTAGCGGTCCCTACGAGCAGTACTTC. Protein product: CASSQRGTSGPYEQYF.

This clonotype has at least ten counts. The chain couples TRBV5-1 to TRBJ2-7; 8 positions match TRBD1. V lost 4 bases, J lost 5 bases, and 2 bases stayed unmatched. The germline gives CDR1 SGHRS, CDR2 YFSETQ. This CDR3 is 12 amino acids long. CDR3 protein: CASSKQGDEQYF. CDR3 sequence (DNA): TGCGCCAGCAGCAAACAGGGGGACGAGCAGTACTTC.

This clonotype was recorded at least ten times. The V gene is TRBV30, the J gene TRBJ2-3, with 7 bases matching TRBD2. The V gene's germline CDR1 is GTSNPN and CDR2 SVGIG (reference sequence). The V and J ends lost 3 bases and 4 bases, in that order; junction bases with no gene match: 4. The CDR3 spans 13 residues. The CDR3 DNA follows: TGTGCCTGGAGCGGGAGGTTAGCAGATACGCAGTATTTT. Translating it yields CAWSGRLADTQYF.

This sequence joins TRBV6-2 or TRBV6-3 and TRBJ1-2; no reliable D call. Trimming removed 6 bases at V and 7 bases at J, with 12 bases between. This CDR3 is 12 amino acids long. CDR1 is MNHEY, CDR2 SVGEGT, per germline. The CDR3 protein is CASSLRGLGYTF. DNA for the CDR3: TGTGCCAGCAGCCTCCGAGGTCTTGGCTACACCTTC.

This clonotype was detected many times. V gene TRBV20-1 combines with J gene TRBJ2-3; weak D call: TRBD1 (6 bases). CDR3 size: 14 residues. Deletions cut 7 bases from V and 1 base from J, with 15 bases between. Germline CDR1 is DFQATT and CDR2 is SNEGSKA (reference sequence). The CDR3 region is CSVGRRGGTDTQYF. CDR3 in DNA: TGCAGTGTTGGTCGCAGGGGAGGCACAGATACGCAGTATTTT.

V and J are TRBV6-1 and TRBJ2-1; 8 nucleotides agree with TRBD2. The CDR3 is made up of 14 amino acids. CDR1 and CDR2 (germline): MNHNS, SASEGT. V dropped 8 bases and J dropped 6; count of bases not matched to a gene: 9. The CDR3 loop reads CASSGTRGSNEQFF. DNA of the CDR3: TGTGCCAGCTCCGGGACTAGGGGTAGCAATGAGCAGTTCTTC.